Listed here is a single TCR beta chain. The antigen is not known. This sample was included in a study of graft-versus-host responses after intestinal transplantation. Study-wide context: Each of the recipients got a multivisceral, liver-intestinal, or isolated intestinal transplant. All recipients were given anti-thymocyte globulin induction, and tacrolimus and steroids were then administered for around three years. Study findings and constraints: Marrow from the recipient contained GvH clones, some of which had appeared first in ileum or blood. High graft-versus-host to host-versus-graft T cell clonal ratios marked allografts of patients with graft-donor macrochimerism.

V dropped 2 bases and J dropped 4 bases, with 11 bases sitting between them. In germline, CDR1 is MNHEY, CDR2 SVGAGI. The CDR3 is 14 residues long. The repertoire was sequenced with immunoSEQ multiplex PCR; TCRdb's copy has only in-frame clones and lacks some. Among around 96,000 clones listed, roughly 90% were seen once. V is TRBV6-5 and J is TRBJ1-2, with D possibly matching TRBD1 (5 bases). The specimen was unstimulated CD4+ T cells sorted from spleen or lymph node cells, collected before intestinal transplant. This clonotype was sampled from a human donor who received an intestinal transplant. The CDR3 region is CASSYVRTSYGYTF. In DNA, the CDR3 is TGTGCCAGCAGTTACGTTCGGACAAGCTATGGCTACACCTTC.